Described below is a single T cell receptor beta chain sequence and its context. Its antigen is not known. Germline lookup yields CDR1 LNHDA and CDR2 SQIVND (reference sequence). This CDR3 comprises 16 residues. The V gene lost 3 bases and the J gene lost 4 bases, with 16 bases spanning the gap. The study ran its PCR with 60 Vbeta and 13 Jbeta primers. The data were produced by immunoSEQ multiplex PCR, yet TCRdb's version contains in-frame clones alone and is incomplete. The sample has under 200,000 clones, around 79% seen once. The data derive from a study of cytomegalovirus exposure and HLA in healthy donors. Findings and caveats of the study: The records held CMV serostatus as the only immune exposure information.

The sequence came from a male donor in good health and CMV-seropositive. The sample was PBMCs. The gene calls are TRBV19 and TRBJ1-5; no clear D. CDR3 loop: CASSIGSTTPNQPQHF. The CDR3 DNA is TGTGCCAGTAGTATTGGATCCACTACTCCAAATCAGCCCCAGCATTTT.